These 19 T cell receptor beta chains were sequenced from one sample in a study of shared clonotypes between healthy human individuals. The assay was immunoSEQ multiplex PCR, and TCRdb's table has in-frame clones only and misses some. This sample has millions of clones, with about 95% found just once. The specimen sequenced was naive CD4+ T cells sorted from blood. The sample's subset: CD45RA+ positively selected. These receptors were collected from a man aged 18 to 30 in good health.

V and J are TRBV5-1 and TRBJ2-5, with 9 bases identical to TRBD1. V shed 6 bases, J shed 1 base, and the junction held 7 bases outside the gene matches. This CDR3 is built from 15 residues. Germline V gene data show CDR1 as SGHRS and CDR2 as YFSETQ. This chain's CDR3 is CASKRATGGQETQYF. The CDR3 coding sequence is TGCGCCAGCAAACGTGCGACAGGGGGCCAAGAGACCCAGTACTTC.

The genes are TRBV15 and TRBJ2-7, with TRBD1 matching over 7 bases. Germline values: CDR1 LNHNV, CDR2 YYDKDF (reference sequence). V dropped 0 bases and J dropped 2; count of bases not matched to a gene: 4. The CDR3 spans 15 residues. The CDR3, as DNA: TGTGCCACCAGCAGAGAAAGGGACAGAGCCTACGAGCAGTACTTC. As protein: CATSRERDRAYEQYF.

With regard to this clone: Other DNA sequences from this sample encode an identical CDR3 as well. The chain employs TRBV30 and TRBJ2-7; D remains unclear. The CDR3 covers 11 residues. Trimming shortened V by 1 base and J by 4 bases, and 5 bases separated the two germline ends. Germline CDR1 reads GTSNPN; CDR2 reads SVGIG (reference sequence). The CDR3 sequence: CAWSATYEQYF. CDR3 in DNA: TGTGCCTGGAGTGCCACTTACGAGCAGTACTTC. Supplemented by reference TRBV30 and TRBJ2-7, the full variable domain reads SQTIHQWPATLVQPVGSPLSLECTVEGTSNPNLYWYRQAAGRGLQLLFYSVGIGQISSEVPQNLSASRPQDRQFILSSKKLLLSDSGFYLCAWSATYEQYFGPGTRLTVT.

This chain uses TRBV5-6 with TRBJ1-2; D gene unclear. Trimming took 4 bases from V and 6 from J, leaving 13 bases between them. CDR1 and CDR2 (germline): SGHDT, YYEEEE. There are 13 residues in the CDR3. The CDR3 loop is CASSVRAGDGYTF. The CDR3 DNA follows: TGTGCCAGCAGCGTGAGGGCCGGGGATGGCTACACCTTC.

The chain has TRBV19 and TRBJ2-3; the D gene is possibly TRBD1 (6 bases). V lost 3 bases to trimming and J lost 3 bases, with 10 bases between them. The CDR3 spans 14 residues. In germline, CDR1 is LNHDA, CDR2 SQIVND (reference sequence). This CDR3 reads CASSIFGQTDTQYF. CDR3 coding DNA: TGTGCCAGTAGTATTTTCGGACAGACAGATACGCAGTATTTT.

The chain joins TRBV13 to TRBJ1-1; D ambiguous. The CDR3 loop spans 17 amino acids. V lost 0 bases to trimming and J lost 4 bases, with 18 bases between them. CDR1 and CDR2 from the germline V gene are PRHDT and FYEKMQ (reference sequence). The CDR3 DNA reads as TGTGCCAGCAGCTTAGGTCTGGGATTGGTTGGGAGCACTGAAGCTTTCTTT. Translated, it gives CASSLGLGLVGSTEAFF.

The CDR3 sequence is CASSLGTANTEAFF. The CDR3 DNA reads as TGTGCCAGCAGTTTAGGGACAGCAAACACTGAAGCTTTCTTT. The chain carries TRBV27 and TRBJ1-1, with TRBD1 matching over 7 bases. V was clipped by 2 bases and J by 2 bases; unmatched bases: 2. The germline CDR1 and CDR2 sequences are MNHEY and SMNVEV (reference sequence). The CDR3 runs 14 residues.

As for this clone: Other DNA sequences from this sample encode an identical CDR3 as well. V usage is TRBV2 and J usage is TRBJ1-1; 10 positions match TRBD1. From germline, CDR1 is SNHLY and CDR2 FYNNEI. Trimming took 8 bases from V and 1 from J; bases not matched to a gene: 1. CDR3 length: 13 residues. CDR3 nucleotides: TGTGCCAGCGGGGACAGGGGGAACACTGAAGCTTTCTTT. This codes for CASGDRGNTEAFF.

This chain links TRBV18 with TRBJ1-1; D gene uncertain. In germline, CDR1 is KGHSH, CDR2 LQKENI. The CDR3 extends over 13 amino acids. Trimming pared 5 bases from V and 4 bases from J, leaving 11 bases between. The CDR3 spells CASSYAGGTEAFF. The CDR3 coding sequence is TGTGCCAGCTCATACGCAGGTGGCACTGAAGCTTTCTTT.

This chain connects TRBV5-1 to TRBJ2-1; D tentatively fits TRBD1 or TRBD2 (5 bases each). The ends were cut back, 0 bases at V and 4 bases at J, with 11 bases in the middle. The germline gives CDR1 SGHRS, CDR2 YFSETQ. This CDR3 has 15 residues. CDR3 loop: CASSLAGWGYNEQFF. For the CDR3, the DNA is TGCGCCAGCAGCTTGGCTGGGTGGGGGTACAATGAGCAGTTCTTC. Full variable domain (outside the CDR3, taken from reference TRBV5-1 and TRBJ2-1): KAGVTQTPRYLIKTRGQQVTLSCSPISGHRSVSWYQQTPGQGLQFLFEYFSETQRNKGNFPGRFSGRQFSNSRSEMNVSTLELGDSALYLCASSLAGWGYNEQFFGPGTRLTVL.

V and J are TRBV5-8 and TRBJ1-4; D not certain. Germline CDR1 reads SGHTS; CDR2 reads YDEGEE. CDR3 size: 16 residues. Trimming removed 5 bases at V and 3 bases at J, with 17 bases between. CDR3 sequence (DNA): TGTGCCAGCAGTCCTTCGGGAAGATTAGCTAATGAAAAACTGTTTTTT. It yields the protein CASSPSGRLANEKLFF.

The chain recombines TRBV5-1 with TRBJ2-1, with D perhaps TRBD2 (5 bases). The CDR3 length is 14 residues. V was pared by 2 bases and J by 7 bases, with 13 bases between. CDR1 and CDR2 (germline): SGHRS, YFSETQ. CDR3 in amino acids: CASSLVITGNEQFF. For the CDR3, the DNA is TGCGCCAGCAGCTTAGTCATAACGGGGAATGAGCAGTTCTTC. The full variable domain, in which reference TRBV5-1 and TRBJ2-1 provide the parts outside the CDR3, is KAGVTQTPRYLIKTRGQQVTLSCSPISGHRSVSWYQQTPGQGLQFLFEYFSETQRNKGNFPGRFSGRQFSNSRSEMNVSTLELGDSALYLCASSLVITGNEQFFGPGTRLTVL.

The chain uses TRBV5-6 and TRBJ2-7, with no clear D. Germline V gene data show CDR1 as SGHDT and CDR2 as YYEEEE. V dropped 1 base and J dropped 7 bases, with 9 bases sitting between them. This CDR3 comprises 12 residues. Written as DNA, the CDR3 is TGTGCCAGCAGCTTGCCCCCGGGTGAGCAGTACTTC. Translating it yields CASSLPPGEQYF.

The rearrangement links TRBV6-5 to TRBJ1-2; no reliable D call. CDR1 and CDR2 from the germline V gene are MNHEY and SVGAGI. Trimming left V 7 bases short and J 4 bases short, with 16 bases between. The length of the CDR3 is 14 residues. CDR3 residues: CASTKRQSLYGYTF. The CDR3 DNA follows: TGTGCCAGCACCAAGAGGCAGAGCCTCTATGGCTACACCTTC.

The rearrangement joins TRBV7-6 to TRBJ1-3; D remains ambiguous. Per germline, CDR1 SGHVS and CDR2 FNYEAQ. V lost 1 base and J lost 8, with 6 bases in between. This CDR3 comprises 12 residues. Here the CDR3 reads CASSLDEDTIYF. The CDR3 DNA sequence: TGTGCCAGCAGCTTAGATGAGGACACCATATATTTT. The whole variable domain, remainder taken from reference TRBV7-6 and TRBJ1-3, is GAGVSQSPRYKVTKRGQDVALRCDPISGHVSLYWYRQALGQGPEFLTYFNYEAQQDKSGLPNDRFSAERPEGSISTLTIQRTEQRDSAMYRCASSLDEDTIYFGEGSWLTVV.

The V call is TRBV5-4, the J call TRBJ2-1, with D possibly being TRBD1 (5 bases). Germline V gives CDR1 SGHNT, CDR2 YYREEE (reference sequence). V lost 7 bases, J lost 8 bases, and 16 bases lay in between. The CDR3 has 13 residues. CDR3 region: CASGIQGTYEQFF. In nucleotides, the CDR3 is TGTGCCAGCGGCATCCAGGGAACGTATGAGCAGTTCTTC.

This clone was seen only once. This sequence joins TRBV5-6 and TRBJ2-3; D unclear. Deletions cut 3 bases from V and 8 bases from J, with 13 bases between. The length of the CDR3 is 13 residues. CDR1 is SGHDT and CDR2 is YYEEEE in the germline V gene. The CDR3 reads CASSYTGSGTQYF. DNA for the CDR3: TGTGCCAGCAGCTATACCGGTTCGGGTACGCAGTATTTT.

This chain uses TRBV25-1 with TRBJ2-3; weak D call: TRBD2 (6 bases). Per the germline V gene, CDR1 is MGHDK and CDR2 is SYGVNS. The CDR3 sequence is 15 residues long. V shed 3 bases and J shed 1 base, with 11 bases lying between them. The CDR3, as DNA: TGTGCCAGCAGTGATTCCGGCGGGGGCACAGATACGCAGTATTTT. It translates to CASSDSGGGTDTQYF.

The J gene is TRBJ2-5, the V gene TRBV9; TRBD2 matches at 9 bases. Trimming cost V 4 bases and J 5 bases; bases outside gene matches: 9. This CDR3 spans 15 amino acids. Per germline, CDR1 SGDLS and CDR2 YYNGEE. The CDR3 sequence is CASSPSGGPGETQYF. CDR3 DNA: TGTGCCAGCAGCCCAAGCGGGGGGCCGGGGGAGACCCAGTACTTC.